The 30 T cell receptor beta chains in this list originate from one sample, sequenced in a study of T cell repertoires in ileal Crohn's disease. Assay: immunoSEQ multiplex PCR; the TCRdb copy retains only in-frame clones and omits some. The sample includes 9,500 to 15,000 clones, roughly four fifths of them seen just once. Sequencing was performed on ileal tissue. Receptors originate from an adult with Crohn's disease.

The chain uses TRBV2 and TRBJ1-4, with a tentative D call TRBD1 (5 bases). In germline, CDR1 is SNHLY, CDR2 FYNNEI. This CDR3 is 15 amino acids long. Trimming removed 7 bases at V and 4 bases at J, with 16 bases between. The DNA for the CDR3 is TGTGCCAGCAATAGCAGGGTGGTTGATAATGAAAAACTGTTTTTT. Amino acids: CASNSRVVDNEKLFF. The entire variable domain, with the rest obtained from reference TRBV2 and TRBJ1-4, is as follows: EPEVTQTPSHQVTQMGQEVILRCVPISNHLYFYWYRQILGQKVEFLVSFYNNEISEKSEIFDDQFSVERPDGSNFTLKIRSTKLEDSAMYFCASNSRVVDNEKLFFGSGTQLSVL.

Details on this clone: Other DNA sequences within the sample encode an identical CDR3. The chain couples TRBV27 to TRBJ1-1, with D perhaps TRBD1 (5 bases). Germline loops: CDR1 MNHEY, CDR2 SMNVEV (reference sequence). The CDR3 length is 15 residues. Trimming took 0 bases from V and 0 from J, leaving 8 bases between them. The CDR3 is CASSLSGGMNTEAFF. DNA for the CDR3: TGTGCCAGCAGTTTATCTGGGGGGATGAACACTGAAGCTTTCTTT.

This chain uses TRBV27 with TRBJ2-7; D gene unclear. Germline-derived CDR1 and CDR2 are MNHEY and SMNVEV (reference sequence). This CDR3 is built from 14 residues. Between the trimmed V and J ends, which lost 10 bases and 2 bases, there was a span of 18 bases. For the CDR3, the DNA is TGTGCCACCAATTCCCCCGGCGGCACCTACGAGCAGTACTTC. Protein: CATNSPGGTYEQYF.

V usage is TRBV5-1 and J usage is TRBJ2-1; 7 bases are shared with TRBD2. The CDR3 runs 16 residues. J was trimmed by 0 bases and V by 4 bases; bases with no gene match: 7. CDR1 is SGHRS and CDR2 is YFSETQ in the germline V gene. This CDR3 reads CASSVNSGHSYNEQFF. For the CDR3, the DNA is TGCGCCAGCAGCGTAAATAGCGGGCACTCCTACAATGAGCAGTTCTTC. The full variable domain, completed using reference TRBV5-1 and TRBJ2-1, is KAGVTQTPRYLIKTRGQQVTLSCSPISGHRSVSWYQQTPGQGLQFLFEYFSETQRNKGNFPGRFSGRQFSNSRSEMNVSTLELGDSALYLCASSVNSGHSYNEQFFGPGTRLTVL.

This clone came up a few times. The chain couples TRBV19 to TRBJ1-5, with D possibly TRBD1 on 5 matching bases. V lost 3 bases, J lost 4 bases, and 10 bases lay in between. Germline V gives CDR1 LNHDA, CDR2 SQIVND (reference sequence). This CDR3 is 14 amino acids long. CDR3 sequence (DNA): TGTGCCAGTAGTATCGACAGCTCTAATCAGCCCCAGCATTTT. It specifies CASSIDSSNQPQHF. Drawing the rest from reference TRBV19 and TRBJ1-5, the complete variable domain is DGGITQSPKYLFRKEGQNVTLSCEQNLNHDAMYWYRQDPGQGLRLIYYSQIVNDFQKGDIAEGYSVSREKKESFPLTVTSAQKNPTAFYLCASSIDSSNQPQHFGDGTRLSIL.

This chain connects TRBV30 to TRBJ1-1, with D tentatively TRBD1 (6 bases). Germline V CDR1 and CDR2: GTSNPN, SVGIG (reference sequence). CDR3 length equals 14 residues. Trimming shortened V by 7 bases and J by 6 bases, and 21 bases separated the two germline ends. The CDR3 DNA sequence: TGTGCCTCTAAAGACAGGACCGGGGTATCTGAAGCTTTCTTT. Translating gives CASKDRTGVSEAFF.

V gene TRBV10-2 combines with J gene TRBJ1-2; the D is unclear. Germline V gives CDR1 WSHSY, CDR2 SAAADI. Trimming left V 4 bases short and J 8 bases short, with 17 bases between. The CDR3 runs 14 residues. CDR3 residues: CASSGTLGFWGYTF. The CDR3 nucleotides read TGCGCCAGCAGTGGAACTCTGGGCTTTTGGGGCTACACCTTC.

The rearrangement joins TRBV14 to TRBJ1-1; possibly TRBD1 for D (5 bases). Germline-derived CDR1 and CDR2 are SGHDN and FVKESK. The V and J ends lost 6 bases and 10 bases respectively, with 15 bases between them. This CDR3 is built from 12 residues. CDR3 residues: CASSLLGGGAFF. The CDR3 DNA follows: TGTGCCAGCAGTCTCCTGGGGGGGGGAGCTTTCTTT.

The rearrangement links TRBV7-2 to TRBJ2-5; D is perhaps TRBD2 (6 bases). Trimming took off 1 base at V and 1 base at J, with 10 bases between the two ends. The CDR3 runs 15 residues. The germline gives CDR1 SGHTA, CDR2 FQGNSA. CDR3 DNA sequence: TGTGCCAGCAGCTTAGGTGTTAGCGGCCAAGAGACCCAGTACTTC. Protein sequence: CASSLGVSGQETQYF.

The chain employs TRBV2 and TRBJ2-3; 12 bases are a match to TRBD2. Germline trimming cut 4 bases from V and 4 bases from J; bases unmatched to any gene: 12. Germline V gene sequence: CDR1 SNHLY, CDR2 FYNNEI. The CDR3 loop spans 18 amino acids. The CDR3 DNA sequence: TGTGCCAGCAGTGTAGAGGCTAGCGGGGGGGCCTCTTCAGATACGCAGTATTTT. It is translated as CASSVEASGGASSDTQYF.

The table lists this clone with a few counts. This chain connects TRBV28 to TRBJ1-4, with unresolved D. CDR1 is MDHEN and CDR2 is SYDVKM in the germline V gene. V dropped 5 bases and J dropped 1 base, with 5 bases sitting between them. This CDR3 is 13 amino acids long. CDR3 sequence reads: CASSEGTNEKLFF. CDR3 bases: TGTGCCAGCAGTGAGGGAACTAATGAAAAACTGTTTTTT.

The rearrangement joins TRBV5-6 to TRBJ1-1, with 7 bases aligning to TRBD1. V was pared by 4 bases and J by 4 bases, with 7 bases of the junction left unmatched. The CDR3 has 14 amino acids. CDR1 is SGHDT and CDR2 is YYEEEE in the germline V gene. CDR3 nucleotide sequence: TGTGCCAGCAGCATAGCAGGGGGAGGCACTGAAGCTTTCTTT. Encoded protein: CASSIAGGGTEAFF.

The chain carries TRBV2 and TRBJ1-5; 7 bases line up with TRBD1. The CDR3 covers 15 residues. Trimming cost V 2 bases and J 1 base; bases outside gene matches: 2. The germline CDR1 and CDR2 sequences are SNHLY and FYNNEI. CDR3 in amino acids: CASSENRGSNQPQHF. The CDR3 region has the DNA TGTGCCAGCAGTGAAAACAGGGGAAGCAATCAGCCCCAGCATTTT.

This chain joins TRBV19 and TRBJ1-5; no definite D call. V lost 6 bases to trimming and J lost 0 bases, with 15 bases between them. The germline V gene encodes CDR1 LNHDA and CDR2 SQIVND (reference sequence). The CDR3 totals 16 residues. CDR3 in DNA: TGTGCCAGTAGGTACGACAAGGCTAATAGCAATCAGCCCCAGCATTTT. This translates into CASRYDKANSNQPQHF.

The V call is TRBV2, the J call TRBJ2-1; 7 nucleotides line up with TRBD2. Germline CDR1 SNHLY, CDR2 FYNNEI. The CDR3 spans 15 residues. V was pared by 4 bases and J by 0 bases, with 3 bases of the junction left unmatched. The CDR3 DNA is TGTGCCAGCAGTGGGGCTAGCGGCTCCTACAATGAGCAGTTCTTC. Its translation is CASSGASGSYNEQFF.

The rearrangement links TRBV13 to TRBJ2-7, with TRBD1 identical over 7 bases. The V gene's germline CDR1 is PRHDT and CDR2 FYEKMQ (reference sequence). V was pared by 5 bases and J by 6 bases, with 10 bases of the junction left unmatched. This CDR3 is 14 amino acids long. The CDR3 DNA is TGTGCCAGCAGCCCTGACAGGGTAGAATGCGAGCAGTACTTC. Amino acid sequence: CASSPDRVECEQYF.

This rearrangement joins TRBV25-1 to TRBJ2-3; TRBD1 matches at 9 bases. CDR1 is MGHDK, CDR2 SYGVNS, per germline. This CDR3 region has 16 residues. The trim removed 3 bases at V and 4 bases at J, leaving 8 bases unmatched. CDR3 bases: TGTGCCAGCAGTGAGACAGGGGGTGATGTATCAGATACGCAGTATTTT. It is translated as CASSETGGDVSDTQYF.

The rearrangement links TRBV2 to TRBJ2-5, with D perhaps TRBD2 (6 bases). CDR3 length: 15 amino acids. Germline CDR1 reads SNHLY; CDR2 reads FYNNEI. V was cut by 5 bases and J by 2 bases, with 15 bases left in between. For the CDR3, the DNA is TGTGCCAGCAGTTCGTTTAGCGGAGTGCAAGAGACCCAGTACTTC. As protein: CASSSFSGVQETQYF.

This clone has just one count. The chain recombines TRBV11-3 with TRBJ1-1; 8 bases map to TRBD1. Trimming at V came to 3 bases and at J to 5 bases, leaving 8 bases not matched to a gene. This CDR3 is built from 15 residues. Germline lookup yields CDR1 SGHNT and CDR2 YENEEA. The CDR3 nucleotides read TGTGCCAGCAGCTTCGGACAGGGAAGGGGTACTGAAGCTTTCTTT. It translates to CASSFGQGRGTEAFF.

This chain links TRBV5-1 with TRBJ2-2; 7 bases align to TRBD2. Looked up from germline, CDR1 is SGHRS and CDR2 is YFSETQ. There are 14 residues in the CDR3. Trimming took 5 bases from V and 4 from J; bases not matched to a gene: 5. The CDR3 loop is CASRRGSGTGELFF. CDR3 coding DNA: TGCGCCAGCAGGCGGGGGTCGGGCACCGGGGAGCTGTTTTTT. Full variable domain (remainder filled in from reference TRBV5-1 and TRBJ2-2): KAGVTQTPRYLIKTRGQQVTLSCSPISGHRSVSWYQQTPGQGLQFLFEYFSETQRNKGNFPGRFSGRQFSNSRSEMNVSTLELGDSALYLCASRRGSGTGELFFGEGSRLTVL.

The CDR3: CASSTMNNNQPQHF. The CDR3 DNA sequence: TGTGCCAGCAGTACGATGAACAACAATCAGCCCCAGCATTTT. V gene TRBV28 combines with J gene TRBJ1-5; D gene ambiguous. The germline V and J ends were trimmed by 5 bases and 3 bases, with 11 bases remaining between them. Germline loops: CDR1 MDHEN, CDR2 SYDVKM. This CDR3 region has 14 residues.

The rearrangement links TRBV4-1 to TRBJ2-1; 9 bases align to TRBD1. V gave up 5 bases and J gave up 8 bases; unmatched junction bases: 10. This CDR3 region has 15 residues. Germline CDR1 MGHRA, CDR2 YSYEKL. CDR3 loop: CASSAYRGLSDEQFF. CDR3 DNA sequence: TGCGCCAGCAGCGCCTACAGGGGGCTTTCGGATGAGCAGTTCTTC.

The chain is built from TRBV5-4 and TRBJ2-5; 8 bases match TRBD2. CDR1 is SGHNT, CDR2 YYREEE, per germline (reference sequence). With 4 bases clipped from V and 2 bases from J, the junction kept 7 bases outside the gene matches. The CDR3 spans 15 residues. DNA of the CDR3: TGTGCCAGCAGCCGCAGACTAGCGCAGCAAGAGACCCAGTACTTC. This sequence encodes CASSRRLAQQETQYF. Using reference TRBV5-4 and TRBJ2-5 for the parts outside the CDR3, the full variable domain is ETGVTQSPTHLIKTRGQQVTLRCSSQSGHNTVSWYQQALGQGPQFIFQYYREEENGRGNFPPRFSGLQFPNYSSELNVNALELDDSALYLCASSRRLAQQETQYFGPGTRLLVL.

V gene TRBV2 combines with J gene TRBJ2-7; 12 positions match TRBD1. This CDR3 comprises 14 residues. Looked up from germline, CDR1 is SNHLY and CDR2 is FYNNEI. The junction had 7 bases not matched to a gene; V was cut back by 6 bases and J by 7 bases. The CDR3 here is CASRPGQGAREQYF. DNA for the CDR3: TGTGCCAGCAGGCCGGGACAGGGGGCAAGAGAGCAGTACTTC.

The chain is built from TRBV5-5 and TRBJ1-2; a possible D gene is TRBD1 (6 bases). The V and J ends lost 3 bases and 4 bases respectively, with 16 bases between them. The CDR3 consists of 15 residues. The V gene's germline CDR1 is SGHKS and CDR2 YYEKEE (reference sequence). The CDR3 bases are TGTGCCAGCAGCTACTTTGACAGGTTTAGCTATGGCTACACCTTC. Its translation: CASSYFDRFSYGYTF.

The CDR3 bases are TGTGCTAGTGGTTTGGGGGTTAGCGGGGGGAATGAGCAGTTCTTC. Protein: CASGLGVSGGNEQFF. The chain uses TRBV12-5 and TRBJ2-1; the match to TRBD2 covers 10 bases. The V gene end was trimmed by 1 base and the J gene end by 7 bases; junction bases not matched to a gene: 4. The germline gives CDR1 LGHNT, CDR2 FRNRAP. The CDR3 totals 15 residues.

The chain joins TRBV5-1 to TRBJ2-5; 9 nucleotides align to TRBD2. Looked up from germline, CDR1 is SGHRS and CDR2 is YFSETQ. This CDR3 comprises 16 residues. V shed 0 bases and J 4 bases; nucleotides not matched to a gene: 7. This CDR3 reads CASSLAAGGPRETQYF. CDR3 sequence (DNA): TGCGCCAGCAGCTTGGCGGCGGGAGGGCCCAGAGAGACCCAGTACTTC.

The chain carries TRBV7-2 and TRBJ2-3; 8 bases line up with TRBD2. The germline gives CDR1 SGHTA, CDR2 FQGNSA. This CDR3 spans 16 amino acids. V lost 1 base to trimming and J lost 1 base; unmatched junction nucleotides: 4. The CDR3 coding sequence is TGTGCCAGCAGCTTAGGCGGGGGGCGGGGCACAGATACGCAGTATTTT. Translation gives CASSLGGGRGTDTQYF.

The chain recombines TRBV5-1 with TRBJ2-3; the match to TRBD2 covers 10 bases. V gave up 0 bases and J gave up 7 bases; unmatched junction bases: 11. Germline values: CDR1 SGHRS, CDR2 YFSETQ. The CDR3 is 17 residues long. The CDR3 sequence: CASSLAAGGLWINTQYF. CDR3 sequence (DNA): TGCGCCAGCAGCTTGGCAGCGGGGGGGCTCTGGATAAATACGCAGTATTTT.

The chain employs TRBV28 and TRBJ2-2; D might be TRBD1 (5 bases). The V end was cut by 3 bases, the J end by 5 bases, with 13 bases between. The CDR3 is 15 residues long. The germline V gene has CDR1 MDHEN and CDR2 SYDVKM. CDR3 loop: CASSFTQGGTGELFF. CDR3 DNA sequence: TGTGCCAGCAGTTTTACGCAGGGTGGGACCGGGGAGCTGTTTTTT.